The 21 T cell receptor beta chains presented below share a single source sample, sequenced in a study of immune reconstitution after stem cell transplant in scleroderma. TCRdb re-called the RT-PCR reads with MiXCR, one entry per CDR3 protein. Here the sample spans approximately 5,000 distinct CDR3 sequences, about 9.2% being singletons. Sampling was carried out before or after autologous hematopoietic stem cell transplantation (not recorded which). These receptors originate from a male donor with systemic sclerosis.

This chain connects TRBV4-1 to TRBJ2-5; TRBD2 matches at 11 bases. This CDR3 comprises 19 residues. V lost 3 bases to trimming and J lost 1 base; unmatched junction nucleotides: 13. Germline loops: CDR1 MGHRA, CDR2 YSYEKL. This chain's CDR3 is CASSHKKVSGLAGQETQYF. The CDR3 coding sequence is TGCGCCAGCAGCCATAAAAAAGTCTCCGGACTAGCGGGCCAAGAGACCCAGTACTTC.

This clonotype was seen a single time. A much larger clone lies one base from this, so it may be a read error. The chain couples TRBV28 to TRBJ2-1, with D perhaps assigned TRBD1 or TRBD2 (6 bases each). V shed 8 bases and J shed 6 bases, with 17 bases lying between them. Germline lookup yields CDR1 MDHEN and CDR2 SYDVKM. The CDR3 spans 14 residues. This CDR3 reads CASGGTLRVNEQFF. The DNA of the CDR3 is TGTGCCAGCGGGGGGACACTGAGGGTCAATGAGCAGTTCTTC.

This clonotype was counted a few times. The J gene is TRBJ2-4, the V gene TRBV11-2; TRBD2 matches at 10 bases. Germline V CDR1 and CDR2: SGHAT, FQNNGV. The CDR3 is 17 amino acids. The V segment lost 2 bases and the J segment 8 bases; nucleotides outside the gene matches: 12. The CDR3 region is CASSLNSGRVGSYIQYF. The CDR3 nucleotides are TGTGCCAGCAGCTTAAACAGCGGGAGGGTCGGCTCGTACATTCAGTACTTC.

CDR3 sequence: CAISESGPSTDTQYF. In DNA, the CDR3 is TGTGCCATCAGTGAGTCCGGGCCTAGCACAGATACGCAGTATTTT. The chain couples TRBV10-3 to TRBJ2-3, with D unclear. The CDR3 is made up of 15 amino acids. CDR1 is ENHRY and CDR2 is SYGVKD in the germline V gene. V was trimmed by 0 bases and J by 0 bases, leaving 7 bases between them.

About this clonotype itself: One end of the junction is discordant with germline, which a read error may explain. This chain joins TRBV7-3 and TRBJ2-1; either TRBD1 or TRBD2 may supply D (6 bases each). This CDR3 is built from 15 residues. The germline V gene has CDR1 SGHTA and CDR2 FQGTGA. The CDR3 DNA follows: TGTGTCAGCAGCTTAATGTCGGGGGCCAGTGGTGAGCAGTTCTTC. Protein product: CVSSLMSGASGEQFF.

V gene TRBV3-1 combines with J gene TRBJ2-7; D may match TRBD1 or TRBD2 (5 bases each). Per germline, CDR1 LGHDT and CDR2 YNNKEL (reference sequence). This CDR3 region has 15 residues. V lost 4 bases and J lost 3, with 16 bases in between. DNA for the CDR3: TGTGCCAGCAGCCTTCTCGCCGGGACGGGCTACGAGCAGTACTTC. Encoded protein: CASSLLAGTGYEQYF.

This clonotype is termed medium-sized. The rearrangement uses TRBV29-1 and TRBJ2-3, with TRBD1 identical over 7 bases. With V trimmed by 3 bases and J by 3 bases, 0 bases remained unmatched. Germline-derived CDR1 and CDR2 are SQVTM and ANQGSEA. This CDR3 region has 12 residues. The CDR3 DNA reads TGCAGCGTTGAGGGACAGACAGATACGCAGTATTTT. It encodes CSVEGQTDTQYF.

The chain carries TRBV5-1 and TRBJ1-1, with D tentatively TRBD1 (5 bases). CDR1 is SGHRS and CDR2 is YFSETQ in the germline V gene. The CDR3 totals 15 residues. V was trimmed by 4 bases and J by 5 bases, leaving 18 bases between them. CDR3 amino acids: CASSDVPGPGTEAFF. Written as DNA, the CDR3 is TGCGCCAGCAGCGATGTACCGGGACCCGGGACTGAAGCTTTCTTT. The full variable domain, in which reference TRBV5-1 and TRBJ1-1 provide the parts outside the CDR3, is KAGVTQTPRYLIKTRGQQVTLSCSPISGHRSVSWYQQTPGQGLQFLFEYFSETQRNKGNFPGRFSGRQFSNSRSEMNVSTLELGDSALYLCASSDVPGPGTEAFFGQGTRLTVV.

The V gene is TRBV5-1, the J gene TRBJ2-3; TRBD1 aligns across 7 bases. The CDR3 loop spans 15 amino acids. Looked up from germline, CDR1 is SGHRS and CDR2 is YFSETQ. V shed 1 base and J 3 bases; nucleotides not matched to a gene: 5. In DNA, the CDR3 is TGCGCCAGCAGCTTGCGAGGGGGCGGGACAGATACGCAGTATTTT. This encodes CASSLRGGGTDTQYF. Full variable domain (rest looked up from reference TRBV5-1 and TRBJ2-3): KAGVTQTPRYLIKTRGQQVTLSCSPISGHRSVSWYQQTPGQGLQFLFEYFSETQRNKGNFPGRFSGRQFSNSRSEMNVSTLELGDSALYLCASSLRGGGTDTQYFGPGTRLTVL.

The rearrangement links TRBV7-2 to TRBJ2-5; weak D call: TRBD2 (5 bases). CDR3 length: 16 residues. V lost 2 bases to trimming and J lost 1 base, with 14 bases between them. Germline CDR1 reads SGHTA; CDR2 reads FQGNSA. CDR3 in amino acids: CASSLFGSAGQETQYF. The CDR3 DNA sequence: TGTGCCAGCAGCTTATTCGGTAGCGCCGGCCAAGAGACCCAGTACTTC.

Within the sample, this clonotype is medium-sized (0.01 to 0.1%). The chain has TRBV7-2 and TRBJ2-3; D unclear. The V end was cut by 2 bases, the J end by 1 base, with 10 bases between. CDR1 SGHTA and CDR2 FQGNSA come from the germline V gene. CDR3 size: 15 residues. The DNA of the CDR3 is TGTGCCAGCAGCTTATGGGGTGGAGGCACAGATACGCAGTATTTT. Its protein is CASSLWGGGTDTQYF.

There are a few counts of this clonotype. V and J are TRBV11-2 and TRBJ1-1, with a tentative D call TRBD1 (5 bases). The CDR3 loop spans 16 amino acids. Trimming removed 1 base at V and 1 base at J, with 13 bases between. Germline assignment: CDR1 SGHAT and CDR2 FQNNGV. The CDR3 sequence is CASSLGSRASNTEAFF. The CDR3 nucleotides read TGTGCCAGCAGCTTAGGTTCCAGGGCCTCGAACACTGAAGCTTTCTTT.

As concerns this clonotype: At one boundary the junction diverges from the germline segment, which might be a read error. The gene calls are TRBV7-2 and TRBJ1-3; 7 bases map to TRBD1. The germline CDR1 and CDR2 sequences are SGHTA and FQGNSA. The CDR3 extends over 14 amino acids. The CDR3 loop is CASSLTGVVNTTYF. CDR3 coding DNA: TGTGCCAGCAGCTTAACAGGGGTTGTAAACACCACATATTTT.

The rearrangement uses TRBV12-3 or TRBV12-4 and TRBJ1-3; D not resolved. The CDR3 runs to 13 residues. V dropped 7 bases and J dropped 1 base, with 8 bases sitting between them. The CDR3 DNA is TGTGCCAGCATGGAGGTTTCTGGAAACACCATATATTTT. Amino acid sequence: CASMEVSGNTIYF.

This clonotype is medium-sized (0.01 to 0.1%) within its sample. Here the CDR3 reads CASRVLGTSSYNEQFF. DNA of the CDR3: TGTGCCAGCAGGGTGCTGGGGACAAGCTCCTACAATGAGCAGTTCTTC. The rearrangement uses TRBV6-2 or TRBV6-3 and TRBJ2-1, with a possible D match to TRBD1 (6 bases). V gave up 6 bases and J gave up 0 bases, with 15 bases separating them. This CDR3 contains 16 residues. Per germline, CDR1 MNHEY and CDR2 SVGEGT.

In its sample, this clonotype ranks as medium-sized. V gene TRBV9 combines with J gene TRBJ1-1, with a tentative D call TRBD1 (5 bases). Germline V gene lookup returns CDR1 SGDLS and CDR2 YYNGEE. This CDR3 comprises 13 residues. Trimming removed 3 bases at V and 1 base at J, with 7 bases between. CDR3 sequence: CASSEGPNTEAFF. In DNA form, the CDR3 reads TGTGCCAGCAGCGAGGGACCGAACACTGAAGCTTTCTTT.

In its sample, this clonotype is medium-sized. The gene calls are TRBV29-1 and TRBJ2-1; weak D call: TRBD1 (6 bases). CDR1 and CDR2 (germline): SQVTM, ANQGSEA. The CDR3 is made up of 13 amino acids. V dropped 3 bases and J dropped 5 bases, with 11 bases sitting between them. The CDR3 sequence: CSVDQGTNNEQFF. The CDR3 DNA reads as TGCAGCGTTGATCAGGGGACAAACAATGAGCAGTTCTTC.

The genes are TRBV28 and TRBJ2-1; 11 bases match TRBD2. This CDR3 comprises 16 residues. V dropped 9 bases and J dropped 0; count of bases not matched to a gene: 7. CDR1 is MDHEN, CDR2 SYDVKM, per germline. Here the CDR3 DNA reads TGTGCCAGTTGCGAGACTAGCGGGAACTCCTACAATGAGCAGTTCTTC. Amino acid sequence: CASCETSGNSYNEQFF.

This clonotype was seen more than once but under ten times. The CDR3 spells CASSLDSSETQYF. The CDR3 DNA is TGCGCCAGCAGCTTAGACAGTTCCGAGACCCAGTACTTC. V usage is TRBV5-1 and J usage is TRBJ2-5; D may be TRBD1 (5 bases). Germline V gene data show CDR1 as SGHRS and CDR2 as YFSETQ. The CDR3 runs to 13 residues. Between the trimmed V and J ends, which lost 2 bases and 5 bases, there was a span of 10 bases.

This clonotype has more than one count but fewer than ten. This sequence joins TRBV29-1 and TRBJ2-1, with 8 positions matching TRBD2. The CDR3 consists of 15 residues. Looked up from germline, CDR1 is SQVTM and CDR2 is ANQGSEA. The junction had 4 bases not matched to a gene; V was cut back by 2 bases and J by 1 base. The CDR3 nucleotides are TGCAGCGTTGAATTAAGCGGGAGTTCCTACAATGAGCAGTTCTTC. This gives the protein CSVELSGSSYNEQFF.

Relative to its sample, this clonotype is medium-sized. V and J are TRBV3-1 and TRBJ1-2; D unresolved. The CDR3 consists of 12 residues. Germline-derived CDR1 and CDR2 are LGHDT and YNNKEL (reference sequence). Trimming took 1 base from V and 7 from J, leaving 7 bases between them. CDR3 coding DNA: TGTGCCAGCAGCCAAGGACATCTTGGCTACACCTTC. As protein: CASSQGHLGYTF.